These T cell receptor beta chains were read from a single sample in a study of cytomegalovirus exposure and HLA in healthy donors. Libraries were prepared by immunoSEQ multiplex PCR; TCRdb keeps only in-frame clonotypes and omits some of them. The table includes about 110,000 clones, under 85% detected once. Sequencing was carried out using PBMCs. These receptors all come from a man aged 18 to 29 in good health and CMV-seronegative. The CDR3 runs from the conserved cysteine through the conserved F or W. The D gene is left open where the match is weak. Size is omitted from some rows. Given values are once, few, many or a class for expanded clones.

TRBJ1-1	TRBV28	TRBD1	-	CASSLPTGGYTEAFF	TGTGCCAGCAGTCTCCCGACAGGGGGCTACACTGAAGCTTTCTTT
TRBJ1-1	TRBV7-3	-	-	CASSIQKNTEAFF	TGTGCCAGCAGCATACAGAAGAACACTGAAGCTTTCTTT
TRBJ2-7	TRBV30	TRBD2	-	CAWRTSGTYEQYF	TGTGCCTGGAGGACTAGCGGAACCTACGAGCAGTACTTC
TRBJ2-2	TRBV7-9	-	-	CASSFGGTGELFF	TGTGCCAGCAGCTTTGGGGGGACCGGGGAGCTGTTTTTT
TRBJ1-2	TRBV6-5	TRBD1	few	CASSYSTGGYGYTF	TGTGCCAGCAGTTACTCGACAGGGGGATATGGCTACACCTTC
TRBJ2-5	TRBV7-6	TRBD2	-	CASSPGLGETQYF	TGTGCCAGCAGCCCCGGACTAGGGGAGACCCAGTACTTC
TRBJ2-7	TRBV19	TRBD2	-	CASSTPGSGRASEQYF	TGTGCCAGTAGTACCCCCGGGAGCGGGAGGGCCTCCGAGCAGTACTTC
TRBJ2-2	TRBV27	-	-	CASRYYRGAVF	TGTGCCAGCAGATATTACCGGGGAGCTGTTTTT
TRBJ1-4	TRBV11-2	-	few	CASSPGSLGEKLFF	TGTGCCAGCAGTCCGGGATCCTTAGGTGAAAAACTGTTTTTT
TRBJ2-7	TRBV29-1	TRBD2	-	CSAFGLAGNEQYF	TGCAGCGCCTTTGGACTAGCGGGAAACGAGCAGTACTTC
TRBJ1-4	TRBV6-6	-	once	CASRRDLTNEKLFF	TGTGCCAGCAGGAGGGACTTGACTAATGAAAAACTGTTTTTT
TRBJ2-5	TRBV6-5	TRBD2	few	CASSREGLRETQYF	TGTGCCAGCAGTAGGGAGGGGCTAAGGGAGACCCAGTACTTC
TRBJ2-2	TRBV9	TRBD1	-	CASSVAPDRDRRSFGELFF	TGTGCCAGCAGCGTAGCCCCCGACAGGGATCGGCGTTCGTTCGGGGAGCTGTTTTTT
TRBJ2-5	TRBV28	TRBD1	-	CASSRDRVVETQYF	TGTGCCAGCAGCCGTGACAGGGTAGTTGAGACCCAGTACTTC
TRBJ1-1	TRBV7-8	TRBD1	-	CASSQQGVNVNTEAFF	TGTGCCAGCAGTCAACAGGGGGTCAACGTGAACACTGAAGCTTTCTTT
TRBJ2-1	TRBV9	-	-	CASSIHGRDSRANEQFF	TGTGCCAGCAGCATTCACGGCCGGGACTCGAGGGCCAATGAGCAGTTCTTC
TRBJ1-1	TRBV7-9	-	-	CASSLGLTGEAFF	TGTGCCAGCAGCTTAGGCCTGACAGGTGAAGCTTTCTTT
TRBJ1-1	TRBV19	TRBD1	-	CASSTGGFGAFF	TGTGCCAGTAGTACAGGGGGCTTCGGAGCTTTCTTT
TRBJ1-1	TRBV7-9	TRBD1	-	CASSHRTGAEAFF	TGTGCCAGCAGCCACCGGACAGGCGCCGAAGCTTTCTTT
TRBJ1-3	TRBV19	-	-	CASSISGGFSGNTIYF	TGTGCCAGTAGTATAAGCGGGGGGTTCTCTGGAAACACCATATATTTT
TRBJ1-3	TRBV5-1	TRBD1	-	CASSKGTGPGNTIYF	TGCGCCAGCAGCAAAGGGACAGGGCCTGGAAACACCATATATTTT
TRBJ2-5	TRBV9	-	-	CASSVSPGETQYF	TGTGCCAGCAGCGTATCGCCGGGGGAGACCCAGTACTTC
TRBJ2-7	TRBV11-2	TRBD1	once	CASSLDWLGGTYEQYF	TGTGCCAGCAGCTTAGATTGGTTAGGGGGCACCTACGAGCAGTACTTC
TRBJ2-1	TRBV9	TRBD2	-	CASSVDLAGGYEQFF	TGTGCCAGCAGCGTAGACCTAGCGGGAGGGTATGAGCAGTTCTTC
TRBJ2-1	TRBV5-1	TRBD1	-	CASSFVGGHPTNEQFF	TGCGCCAGCAGCTTCGTAGGGGGCCACCCCACCAATGAGCAGTTCTTC
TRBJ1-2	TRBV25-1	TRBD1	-	CASSRQGGGYTF	TGTGCCAGCAGCCGACAGGGGGGTGGCTACACCTTC
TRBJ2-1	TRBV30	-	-	CAWSVREQFF	TGTGCCTGGAGTGTCCGGGAGCAGTTCTTC
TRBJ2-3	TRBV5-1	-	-	CASSLEAATSTDTQYF	TGCGCCAGCAGCTTGGAGGCGGCTACTAGCACAGATACGCAGTATTTT
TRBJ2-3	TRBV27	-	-	CASSFWGQGTDTQYF	TGTGCCAGCAGTTTTTGGGGGCAGGGCACAGATACGCAGTATTTT
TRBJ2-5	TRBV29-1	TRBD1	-	CSVTRTGLQETQYF	TGCAGCGTCACCAGGACAGGCCTCCAAGAGACCCAGTACTTC
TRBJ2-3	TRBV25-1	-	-	CASRSEPQGTQYF	TGTGCCAGCAGGTCGGAACCACAGGGAACGCAGTATTTT
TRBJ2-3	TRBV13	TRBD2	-	CASSPLTSESPTDTQYF	TGTGCCAGCAGCCCATTGACTAGCGAAAGTCCCACAGATACGCAGTATTTT
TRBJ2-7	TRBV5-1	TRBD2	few	CASSLLPSGSYEQYF	TGCGCCAGCAGCTTGTTACCTAGCGGGAGCTACGAGCAGTACTTC
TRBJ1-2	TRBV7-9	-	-	CSSSAGTYGYTF	TGTTCCAGCAGCGCCGGGACTTATGGCTACACCTTC
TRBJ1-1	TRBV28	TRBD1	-	CASGSTGGGNTEAFF	TGTGCCAGCGGAAGTACAGGGGGGGGGAACACTGAAGCTTTCTTT